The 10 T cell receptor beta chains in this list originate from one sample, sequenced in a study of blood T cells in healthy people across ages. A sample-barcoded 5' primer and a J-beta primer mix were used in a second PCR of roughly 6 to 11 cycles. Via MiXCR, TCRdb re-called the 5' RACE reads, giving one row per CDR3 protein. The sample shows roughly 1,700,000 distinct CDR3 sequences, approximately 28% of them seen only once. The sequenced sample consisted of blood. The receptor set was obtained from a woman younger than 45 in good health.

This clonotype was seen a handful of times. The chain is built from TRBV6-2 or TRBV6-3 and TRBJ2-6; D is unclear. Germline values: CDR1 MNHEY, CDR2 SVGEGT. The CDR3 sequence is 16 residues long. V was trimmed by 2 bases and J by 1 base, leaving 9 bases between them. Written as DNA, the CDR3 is TGTGCCAGCAGTTACATCAGGCGTTCTGGGGCCAACGTCCTGACTTTC. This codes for CASSYIRRSGANVLTF.

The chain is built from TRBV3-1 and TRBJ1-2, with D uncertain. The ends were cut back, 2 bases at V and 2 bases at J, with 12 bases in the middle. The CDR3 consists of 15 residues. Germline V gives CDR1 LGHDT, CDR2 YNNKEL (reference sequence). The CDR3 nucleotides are TGTGCCAGCAGCCAACCCGGAGGGCCGAACTATGGCTACACCTTC. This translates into CASSQPGGPNYGYTF.

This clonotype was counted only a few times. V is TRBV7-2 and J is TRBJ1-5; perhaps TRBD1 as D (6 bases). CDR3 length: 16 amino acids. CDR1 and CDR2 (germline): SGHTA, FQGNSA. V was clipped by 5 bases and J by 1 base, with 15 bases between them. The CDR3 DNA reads TGTGCCAGCAGCCTAGGACAGTATTCGAGCAATCAGCCCCAGCATTTT. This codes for CASSLGQYSSNQPQHF.

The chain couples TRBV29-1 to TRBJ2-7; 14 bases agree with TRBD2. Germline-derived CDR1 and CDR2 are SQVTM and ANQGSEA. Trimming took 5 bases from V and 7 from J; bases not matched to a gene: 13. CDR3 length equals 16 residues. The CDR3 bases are TGCAGCGTTACGAGCGGGGGGACTAGCGGGGGTAGTGAGCAGTACTTC. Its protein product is CSVTSGGTSGGSEQYF.

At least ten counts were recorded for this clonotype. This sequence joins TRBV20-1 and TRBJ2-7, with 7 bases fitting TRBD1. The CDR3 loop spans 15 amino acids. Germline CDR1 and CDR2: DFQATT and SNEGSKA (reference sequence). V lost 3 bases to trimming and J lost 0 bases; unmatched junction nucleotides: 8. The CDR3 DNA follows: TGCAGTGCTAGCAACCCTGACAGGGACTCCTACGAGCAGTACTTC. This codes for CSASNPDRDSYEQYF.

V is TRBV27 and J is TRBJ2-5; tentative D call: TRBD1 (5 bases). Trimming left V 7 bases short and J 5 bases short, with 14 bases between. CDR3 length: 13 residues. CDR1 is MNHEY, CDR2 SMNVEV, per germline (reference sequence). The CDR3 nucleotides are TGTGCCAGCACGCAGGGTATTGGGGAGACCCAGTACTTC. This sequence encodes CASTQGIGETQYF.

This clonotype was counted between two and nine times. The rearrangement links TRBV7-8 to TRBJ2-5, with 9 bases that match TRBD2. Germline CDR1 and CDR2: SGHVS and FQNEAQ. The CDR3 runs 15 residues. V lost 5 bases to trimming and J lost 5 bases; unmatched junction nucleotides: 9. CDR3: CASSPREGARETQYF. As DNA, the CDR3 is TGTGCCAGCAGCCCGCGGGAGGGTGCCCGGGAGACCCAGTACTTC.

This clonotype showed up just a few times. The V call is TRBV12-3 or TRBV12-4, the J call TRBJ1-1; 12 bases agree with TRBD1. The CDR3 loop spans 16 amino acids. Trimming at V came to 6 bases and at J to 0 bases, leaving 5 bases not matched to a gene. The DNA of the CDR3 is TGTGCCAGCAGGGTCGGGACAGGGGGCGTGAACACTGAAGCTTTCTTT. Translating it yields CASRVGTGGVNTEAFF.

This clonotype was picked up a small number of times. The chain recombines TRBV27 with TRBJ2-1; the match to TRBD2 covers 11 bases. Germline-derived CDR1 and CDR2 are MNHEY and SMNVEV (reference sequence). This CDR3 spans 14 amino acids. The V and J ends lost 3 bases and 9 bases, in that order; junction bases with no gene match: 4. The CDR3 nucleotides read TGTGCCAGCAGTTTCCTACTAGCGGGGGCTGAGCAGTTCTTC. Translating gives CASSFLLAGAEQFF.

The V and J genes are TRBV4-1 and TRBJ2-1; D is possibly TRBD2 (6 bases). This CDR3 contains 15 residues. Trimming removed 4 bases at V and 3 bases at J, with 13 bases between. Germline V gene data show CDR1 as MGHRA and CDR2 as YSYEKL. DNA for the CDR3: TGCGCCAGCAGCCCCAGGGCTAGCGACTACAATGAGCAGTTCTTC. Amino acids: CASSPRASDYNEQFF.